These 29 T cell receptor beta chains came from one sample sequenced in a study of cytomegalovirus exposure and HLA in healthy donors. PCR amplification relied on 60 Vbeta primers (plus 13 Jbeta primers). The method was immunoSEQ multiplex PCR; TCRdb's version includes in-frame clones alone and lacks a portion of them. The data hold about 120,000 clones, with over 75% observed a single time. The sequencing sample was made of PBMCs. These receptors were taken from a man in his forties or fifties in good health and CMV-seropositive.

The gene calls are TRBV27 and TRBJ1-6; TRBD1 might be the D (5 bases). The V gene's germline CDR1 is MNHEY and CDR2 SMNVEV (reference sequence). V shed 5 bases and J shed 6 bases, with 17 bases lying between them. CDR3 length: 16 amino acids. The CDR3 DNA is TGTGCCAGCAGTCCTGACGCGGGACGAATTAATTCACCCCTCCACTTT. Residues: CASSPDAGRINSPLHF.

The chain is built from TRBV2 and TRBJ2-2; D perhaps matches TRBD2 (5 bases). CDR1 and CDR2 (germline): SNHLY, FYNNEI. The CDR3 extends over 14 amino acids. V lost 7 bases and J lost 2, with 11 bases in between. In DNA, the CDR3 is TGTGCCAGCAACCTGAGGACTAACACCGGGGAGCTGTTTTTT. It specifies CASNLRTNTGELFF.

V usage is TRBV7-2 and J usage is TRBJ1-2; 7 bases line up with TRBD1. V gave up 1 base and J gave up 4 bases; unmatched junction bases: 9. CDR1 SGHTA and CDR2 FQGNSA come from the germline V gene. This CDR3 region has 16 residues. The CDR3 spells CASSLVGGRTGYGYTF. DNA for the CDR3: TGTGCCAGCAGCTTAGTAGGGGGACGGACAGGCTATGGCTACACCTTC.

This chain uses TRBV5-6 with TRBJ2-7, with 9 bases that match TRBD1. In germline, CDR1 is SGHDT, CDR2 YYEEEE. The V gene end was trimmed by 5 bases and the J gene end by 2 bases; junction bases not matched to a gene: 5. The CDR3 runs 14 residues. CDR3 bases: TGTGCCAGCAGAGGACAGGGGATTACCTACGAGCAGTACTTC. Amino acid sequence: CASRGQGITYEQYF.

The V and J genes are TRBV11-2 and TRBJ1-2, with 7 bases matching TRBD1. Germline V gene sequence: CDR1 SGHAT, CDR2 FQNNGV. This CDR3 region has 14 residues. With V trimmed by 9 bases and J by 3 bases, 10 bases remained unmatched. The chain's CDR3 is CASHPLGQYYGYTF. The CDR3 bases are TGTGCCAGTCACCCCCTGGGACAGTACTATGGCTACACCTTC.

The rearrangement links TRBV4-1 to TRBJ2-1, with D hard to call. Trimming removed 3 bases from V and 0 bases from J, with 15 bases in between. Per germline, CDR1 MGHRA and CDR2 YSYEKL. The CDR3 runs to 17 residues. CDR3 region: CASSHLGATSSYNEQFF. The CDR3 DNA follows: TGCGCCAGCAGCCATCTCGGAGCGACGAGCTCCTACAATGAGCAGTTCTTC.

The chain recombines TRBV25-1 with TRBJ2-7; TRBD1 aligns across 8 bases. After removal of 3 bases from V and 3 bases from J, the junction contained 4 bases not matched to a gene. The CDR3 is 14 residues long. Germline V CDR1 and CDR2: MGHDK, SYGVNS. The CDR3: CASSDLTGDYEQYF. CDR3 in DNA: TGTGCCAGCAGTGACTTGACAGGGGACTACGAGCAGTACTTC.

The genes are TRBV5-6 and TRBJ1-1; D not resolved. V gave up 1 base and J gave up 1 base, with 11 bases separating them. CDR3 length: 15 residues. The germline gives CDR1 SGHDT, CDR2 YYEEEE. The chain's CDR3 is CASSLFNRRNTEAFF. The CDR3 DNA is TGTGCCAGCAGCTTGTTTAACAGAAGGAACACTGAAGCTTTCTTT.

The rearrangement links TRBV4-3 to TRBJ1-2, with TRBD1 identical over 9 bases. Trimming removed 1 base from V and 5 bases from J; junction bases left unmatched: 8. Germline CDR1 LGHNA, CDR2 YSLEER. The CDR3 has 16 amino acids. CDR3: CASSQGPGQGSYGYTF. DNA of the CDR3: TGCGCCAGCAGCCAAGGACCGGGACAGGGAAGTTATGGCTACACCTTC.

This chain connects TRBV28 to TRBJ2-5, with 10 positions matching TRBD1. Judging by the DNA end, TRBJ2-7 fits better; the J call may be wrong. Germline CDR1 and CDR2: MDHEN and SYDVKM. The CDR3 consists of 14 residues. In DNA, the CDR3 is TGTGCCAGTAGCCTCGACAGGGGGCGCGACGAGCAGTACTTC. It yields the protein CASSLDRGRDEQYF.

This clone was counted a few times. The chain recombines TRBV9 with TRBJ2-5; 7 nucleotides align to TRBD2. CDR3 length: 15 amino acids. Per germline, CDR1 SGDLS and CDR2 YYNGEE. The V gene end was trimmed by 3 bases and the J gene end by 1 base; junction bases not matched to a gene: 6. CDR3 nucleotides: TGTGCCAGCAGCGCTTTCACGGGGGGCCAAGAGACCCAGTACTTC. Translating it yields CASSAFTGGQETQYF.

The rearrangement uses TRBV5-6 and TRBJ1-4; maybe TRBD1 (6 bases). Germline lookup yields CDR1 SGHDT and CDR2 YYEEEE. CDR3 length: 17 amino acids. V lost 3 bases and J 0 bases, leaving 15 bases between the germline ends. Here the CDR3 DNA reads TGTGCCAGCAGCTCTCGGATTACAGGGACAACTAATGAAAAACTGTTTTTT. It yields the protein CASSSRITGTTNEKLFF.

This clone was counted a single time. The chain joins TRBV18 to TRBJ1-6; TRBD1 matches 8 bases. This CDR3 is built from 15 residues. Germline CDR1 and CDR2: KGHSH and LQKENI. Trimming took 6 bases from V and 9 from J; bases not matched to a gene: 10. The CDR3 spells CASSSEQGASSPLHF. CDR3 sequence (DNA): TGTGCCAGCTCGAGTGAGCAGGGGGCCAGTTCACCCCTCCACTTT.

This clone was seen a handful of times. V gene TRBV5-1 combines with J gene TRBJ1-4; no clear D gene. CDR1 is SGHRS and CDR2 is YFSETQ in the germline V gene. Trimming removed 1 base at V and 5 bases at J, with 9 bases between. The CDR3 is made up of 14 amino acids. This CDR3 reads CASSLWAENEKLFF. The CDR3 DNA reads TGCGCCAGCAGCTTGTGGGCAGAGAATGAAAAACTGTTTTTT.

This clone is a singleton in its sample. The chain uses TRBV9 and TRBJ2-3; D not certain. The V end was cut by 1 base, the J end by 5 bases, with 2 bases between. From germline, CDR1 is SGDLS and CDR2 YYNGEE. This CDR3 contains 11 residues. The CDR3 bases are TGTGCCAGCAGCGTACAAGATACGCAGTATTTT. It is translated as CASSVQDTQYF.

The V call is TRBV15, the J call TRBJ2-1; the match to TRBD2 covers 9 bases. This CDR3 contains 15 residues. In germline, CDR1 is LNHNV, CDR2 YYDKDF (reference sequence). The junction had 7 bases not matched to a gene; V was cut back by 2 bases and J by 8 bases. CDR3: CATSRPELAGDEQFF. The CDR3 bases are TGTGCCACCAGCAGACCGGAACTAGCGGGCGATGAGCAGTTCTTC.

The chain has TRBV28 and TRBJ2-7, with TRBD1 identical over 10 bases. Per germline, CDR1 MDHEN and CDR2 SYDVKM. The J segment lost 3 bases and the V segment lost 6 bases, leaving 8 bases of the junction unmatched. This CDR3 region has 15 residues. DNA for the CDR3: TGTGCCAGCAGCGTAGACAGGGGGCGAAACTACGAGCAGTACTTC. Its translation: CASSVDRGRNYEQYF.

The J gene is TRBJ2-3, the V gene TRBV4-1; 9 bases line up with TRBD2. This CDR3 contains 15 residues. V shed 4 bases and J 1 base; nucleotides not matched to a gene: 3. Germline CDR1 and CDR2: MGHRA and YSYEKL. The CDR3 spells CASSLRTSGTDTQYF. The CDR3 nucleotides are TGCGCCAGCAGCCTTCGGACTAGCGGCACAGATACGCAGTATTTT.

The chain carries TRBV2 and TRBJ1-4; D is unclear. V was shortened by 7 bases and J by 6 bases, with 15 bases between the two germline ends. Germline V gene sequence: CDR1 SNHLY, CDR2 FYNNEI. The CDR3 totals 14 residues. The CDR3 here is CASNSIEGYEKLFF. CDR3 DNA sequence: TGTGCCAGCAATAGTATTGAGGGTTATGAAAAACTGTTTTTT. Using reference TRBV2 and TRBJ1-4 for the parts outside the CDR3, the full variable domain is EPEVTQTPSHQVTQMGQEVILRCVPISNHLYFYWYRQILGQKVEFLVSFYNNEISEKSEIFDDQFSVERPDGSNFTLKIRSTKLEDSAMYFCASNSIEGYEKLFFGSGTQLSVL.

The V and J genes are TRBV28 and TRBJ1-5; TRBD1 agrees at 8 bases. The germline CDR1 and CDR2 sequences are MDHEN and SYDVKM. J gave up 5 bases and V 5 bases, and 5 bases lay outside the gene matches. This CDR3 region has 14 residues. CDR3 in amino acids: CASSGDRGYQPQHF. CDR3 coding DNA: TGTGCCAGCAGTGGCGACAGGGGCTATCAGCCCCAGCATTTT.

The J gene is TRBJ2-7, the V gene TRBV19, with D possibly matching TRBD1 (5 bases). The CDR3 contains 15 residues. The germline V gene has CDR1 LNHDA and CDR2 SQIVND (reference sequence). Between the trimmed V and J ends, which lost 2 bases and 1 base, there was a span of 12 bases. CDR3 in amino acids: CASSIWGGASYEQYF. CDR3 nucleotides: TGTGCCAGTAGTATATGGGGCGGAGCATCCTACGAGCAGTACTTC.

The J gene is TRBJ1-2, the V gene TRBV11-2; D perhaps matches TRBD1 (6 bases). CDR1 is SGHAT and CDR2 is FQNNGV in the germline V gene. V gave up 6 bases and J gave up 6 bases, with 14 bases separating them. There are 13 residues in the CDR3. As DNA, the CDR3 is TGTGCCAGCAGTCTAGGGTCAGGGGATGGCTACACCTTC. Protein sequence: CASSLGSGDGYTF.

This clone was counted a few times. The V gene is TRBV11-1, the J gene TRBJ2-7, with D perhaps TRBD2 (5 bases). Per germline, CDR1 SGHAT and CDR2 FQDESV (reference sequence). Trimming took off 1 base at V and 5 bases at J, with 6 bases between the two ends. The CDR3 is 12 amino acids. The CDR3 here is CASSLGENEQYF. The CDR3 region has the DNA TGTGCCAGCAGCTTAGGGGAGAACGAGCAGTACTTC.

This chain links TRBV4-2 with TRBJ2-5, with a possible D match to TRBD1 (5 bases). With 0 bases removed from V and 5 bases from J, the gap between germline ends came to 22 bases. There are 18 residues in the CDR3. Germline assignment: CDR1 LGHNA and CDR2 YNFKEQ. As DNA, the CDR3 is TGTGCCAGCAGCCAAGACAAATTCGCAGGGCGTCGATGGGAGACCCAGTACTTC. Translation gives CASSQDKFAGRRWETQYF.

V gene TRBV7-6 combines with J gene TRBJ1-1, with unresolved D. Germline V gives CDR1 SGHVS, CDR2 FNYEAQ. V lost 5 bases and J lost 2, with 18 bases in between. CDR3 size: 16 residues. CDR3 coding DNA: TGTGCCAGCAGCCCCCCTGCGATGGGCCGAAACACTGAAGCTTTCTTT. It yields the protein CASSPPAMGRNTEAFF.

This chain joins TRBV7-9 and TRBJ1-1; D is undetermined. The V gene's germline CDR1 is SEHNR and CDR2 FQNEAQ (reference sequence). The CDR3 length is 14 residues. The germline V and J ends were trimmed by 4 bases and 4 bases, with 13 bases remaining between them. The CDR3 nucleotides read TGTGCCAGCAGCTCACCGCCGGGAGGCACTGAAGCTTTCTTT. This translates into CASSSPPGGTEAFF.

This rearrangement joins TRBV11-2 to TRBJ1-2, with 12 bases fitting TRBD1. Germline loops: CDR1 SGHAT, CDR2 FQNNGV. The CDR3 contains 17 residues. The V and J ends lost 4 bases and 2 bases, in that order; junction bases with no gene match: 8. The CDR3 bases are TGTGCCAGCAGCTGGGACAGGGGGCGAAAAATCAACTATGGCTACACCTTC. Translated: CASSWDRGRKINYGYTF.

The genes are TRBV7-2 and TRBJ2-2, with 9 bases aligning to TRBD1. Unmatched junction bases numbered 5, after V lost 10 bases and J lost 5 bases. Germline V gives CDR1 SGHTA, CDR2 FQGNSA. The CDR3 length is 13 residues. The CDR3 sequence is CATRDRDTGELFF. The CDR3 nucleotides are TGTGCCACCCGGGACAGGGATACCGGGGAGCTGTTTTTT.

The chain couples TRBV11-2 to TRBJ2-7; 7 nucleotides align to TRBD1. V lost 5 bases to trimming and J lost 4 bases; unmatched junction nucleotides: 17. CDR3 length: 17 residues. Germline V lookup: CDR1 SGHAT, CDR2 FQNNGV. CDR3 coding DNA: TGTGCCAGCAGCCGAAACGCCTACCGGGACAGTTCTTACGAGCAGTACTTC. It encodes CASSRNAYRDSSYEQYF.